Each of the 27 T cell receptor beta chains below was sequenced from the same sample in a study of T cells in localized non-small cell lung cancer. The assay was immunoSEQ multiplex PCR, and TCRdb's table has in-frame clones only and misses some. The table lists about 130,000 clones, 89% of them singletons. The sample consisted of peripheral blood, taken before any cancer treatment. The receptor source for this set is a female donor of 60 years or more with stage I lung adenocarcinoma.

The chain links TRBV5-1 to TRBJ1-2; a possible D gene is TRBD1 (6 bases). Germline V gene data show CDR1 as SGHRS and CDR2 as YFSETQ. V gave up 3 bases and J gave up 4 bases, with 16 bases separating them. The length of the CDR3 is 15 residues. CDR3: CASSWSTGISYGYTF. The CDR3, as DNA: TGCGCCAGCAGCTGGAGTACAGGGATAAGCTATGGCTACACCTTC.

J is TRBJ2-7 and V is TRBV19, with D unclear. Trimming removed 6 bases at V and 3 bases at J, with 12 bases between. CDR1 and CDR2 (germline): LNHDA, SQIVND (reference sequence). The CDR3 length is 13 residues. The CDR3 DNA reads TGTGCCAGTAGATTCGGCGGAAACTACGAGCAGTACTTC. This codes for CASRFGGNYEQYF.

The count of this clone is one. The chain carries TRBV15 and TRBJ2-7; maybe TRBD2 (6 bases). The CDR3 spans 14 residues. CDR1 is LNHNV, CDR2 YYDKDF, per germline (reference sequence). Trimming pared 3 bases from V and 5 bases from J, leaving 14 bases between. The chain's CDR3 is CATSSGGPGNEQYF. CDR3 sequence (DNA): TGTGCCACCAGCAGCGGAGGGCCGGGGAACGAGCAGTACTTC.

The chain is built from TRBV18 and TRBJ2-2; possible D gene TRBD1, 5 bases. Between the trimmed V and J ends, which lost 1 base and 1 base, there was a span of 10 bases. CDR3 size: 16 residues. Germline loops: CDR1 KGHSH, CDR2 LQKENI. DNA of the CDR3: TGTGCCAGCTCACCACTTGGGGCAGGGAACACCGGGGAGCTGTTTTTT. It is translated as CASSPLGAGNTGELFF.

The chain uses TRBV28 and TRBJ1-2; D gene uncertain. Germline CDR1 MDHEN, CDR2 SYDVKM. CDR3 length: 13 amino acids. The V end lost 5 bases, the J end lost 4 bases, and 11 bases lay between the germline ends. CDR3 protein: CASSAGWVYGYTF. For the CDR3, the DNA is TGTGCCAGCAGTGCTGGTTGGGTCTATGGCTACACCTTC.

This clone appeared a single time. Other DNA sequences of this sample code for an identical CDR3. The CDR3 spells CAWTPGQGYEQYF. The CDR3 DNA reads TGTGCCTGGACCCCCGGACAGGGGTACGAGCAGTACTTC. The V call is TRBV30, the J call TRBJ2-7; 9 bases align to TRBD1. Germline V gene lookup returns CDR1 GTSNPN and CDR2 SVGIG (reference sequence). This CDR3 spans 13 amino acids. V shed 4 bases, J shed 4 bases, and the junction held 5 bases outside the gene matches.

The chain has TRBV5-1 and TRBJ2-7; TRBD1 agrees at 8 bases. V shed 0 bases, J shed 6 bases, and the junction held 8 bases outside the gene matches. The CDR3 is 15 residues long. Germline V gives CDR1 SGHRS, CDR2 YFSETQ. CDR3 residues: CASSLEGQGAREQYF. The CDR3 DNA is TGCGCCAGCAGCTTGGAGGGGCAGGGGGCTCGCGAGCAGTACTTC.

V is TRBV5-4 and J is TRBJ1-3; a weak D match, TRBD1 (6 bases). CDR1 is SGHNT, CDR2 YYREEE, per germline (reference sequence). V dropped 4 bases and J dropped 2 bases, with 10 bases sitting between them. The length of the CDR3 is 14 residues. This CDR3 reads CASSEGGTGNTIYF. For the CDR3, the DNA is TGTGCCAGCAGCGAAGGGGGGACTGGAAACACCATATATTTT.

J is TRBJ2-2 and V is TRBV19; 11 positions agree with TRBD2. V lost 3 bases to trimming and J lost 5 bases; unmatched junction nucleotides: 5. The germline gives CDR1 LNHDA, CDR2 SQIVND (reference sequence). CDR3 length: 16 residues. The CDR3 loop is CASSMLAGGSTGELFF. The CDR3, as DNA: TGTGCCAGTAGTATGCTAGCGGGAGGAAGTACCGGGGAGCTGTTTTTT.

The table lists this clone with a count of one. The CDR3 sequence: CASSRGPPAELAKNIQYF. The CDR3 DNA is TGTGCCAGCAGCCGCGGGCCCCCGGCAGAACTAGCCAAAAACATTCAGTACTTC. The J gene is TRBJ2-4, the V gene TRBV7-6; D is possibly TRBD2 (5 bases). The V gene's germline CDR1 is SGHVS and CDR2 FNYEAQ. V lost 5 bases and J lost 0, with 20 bases in between. CDR3 size: 18 residues.

This rearrangement joins TRBV6-6 to TRBJ2-5, with TRBD1 matching 7 bases. The CDR3 is 14 residues long. Germline V gene lookup returns CDR1 MNHNY and CDR2 SVGAGI (reference sequence). The ends lost 6 bases at V and 0 bases at J; junction bases unmatched: 4. The CDR3 loop is CASSRGQNQETQYF. The CDR3 DNA is TGTGCCAGCAGCCGGGGACAGAACCAAGAGACCCAGTACTTC.

The J gene is TRBJ2-1, the V gene TRBV11-2; 7 nucleotides agree with TRBD1. Unmatched junction bases numbered 5, after V lost 1 base and J lost 8 bases. The CDR3 totals 14 residues. Germline V CDR1 and CDR2: SGHAT, FQNNGV. CDR3 protein: CASSLVIRGHEQFF. As DNA, the CDR3 is TGTGCCAGCAGCTTAGTCATTAGGGGGCATGAGCAGTTCTTC.

The chain carries TRBV10-1 and TRBJ2-1; D might be TRBD2 (6 bases). Germline-derived CDR1 and CDR2 are WNHNN and SYGVQD (reference sequence). Trimming took 6 bases from V and 8 from J, leaving 17 bases between them. This CDR3 comprises 14 residues. The DNA for the CDR3 is TGCGCCAGCAGGGCCGGGACTCGCGGGGATGAGCAGTTCTTC. Amino acid sequence: CASRAGTRGDEQFF.

This clone came up many times. The V and J genes are TRBV6-1 and TRBJ2-3; possible D gene TRBD2, 5 bases. The CDR3 length is 14 residues. In germline, CDR1 is MNHNS, CDR2 SASEGT. V lost 3 bases, J lost 5 bases, and 12 bases lay in between. CDR3 region: CASSDPFRGDTQYF. CDR3 sequence (DNA): TGTGCCAGCAGTGACCCCTTTCGGGGAGATACGCAGTATTTT.

This clone came up once. The chain recombines TRBV29-1 with TRBJ2-2; 8 bases are a match to TRBD1. After removal of 0 bases from V and 5 bases from J, the junction contained 5 bases not matched to a gene. Germline-derived CDR1 and CDR2 are SQVTM and ANQGSEA. The CDR3 consists of 15 residues. The CDR3 DNA reads TGCAGCGTTGAAGATCCGGGACAGGAGACCGGGGAGCTGTTTTTT. It codes for CSVEDPGQETGELFF.

The CDR3 DNA sequence: TGTGCCAGCAGCTTAGGGGGGCCGGGACAGGGTGCCGGGGAGCTGTTTTTT. It yields the protein CASSLGGPGQGAGELFF. This chain links TRBV11-3 with TRBJ2-2; TRBD1 matches at 9 bases. Losses at the gene ends were 1 base for V and 6 bases for J; bases not matched to a gene: 9. CDR3 length: 17 residues. CDR1 is SGHNT and CDR2 is YENEEA in the germline V gene.

This chain links TRBV6-5 with TRBJ2-1; D may be TRBD2 (5 bases). The CDR3 loop spans 16 amino acids. Per germline, CDR1 MNHEY and CDR2 SVGAGI. Trimming removed 2 bases from V and 8 bases from J, with 19 bases in between. Written as DNA, the CDR3 is TGTGCCAGCAGTTACCTTAGGTCAGGAGGTTCGGATGAGCAGTTCTTC. It yields the protein CASSYLRSGGSDEQFF.

This clone occurred a few times. This chain links TRBV4-1 with TRBJ1-3; D is uncertain. Germline CDR1 and CDR2: MGHRA and YSYEKL. The CDR3 runs 15 residues. V was pared by 3 bases and J by 1 base, with 10 bases between. The CDR3: CASSHYEESGNTIYF. The CDR3 DNA is TGCGCCAGCAGCCATTACGAGGAATCTGGAAACACCATATATTTT.

This chain joins TRBV10-2 and TRBJ2-7; D is perhaps TRBD2 (5 bases). Trimming left V 5 bases short and J 4 bases short, with 9 bases between. This CDR3 has 12 residues. CDR1 is WSHSY and CDR2 is SAAADI in the germline V gene. CDR3 loop: CASSFAGYEQYF. The CDR3 DNA sequence: TGCGCCAGCAGTTTCGCGGGTTACGAGCAGTACTTC.

The genes are TRBV5-4 and TRBJ2-3; 11 bases match TRBD1. Germline assignment: CDR1 SGHNT and CDR2 YYREEE (reference sequence). CDR3 length: 14 residues. V lost 4 bases and J lost 4; bases outside the gene matches: 2. CDR3 protein: CASSRDRGADTQYF. The CDR3 DNA sequence: TGTGCCAGCAGCCGGGACAGGGGGGCAGATACGCAGTATTTT.

V and J are TRBV9 and TRBJ1-4; TRBD1 matches at 8 bases. This CDR3 has 14 residues. V trimming: 2 bases; J trimming: 8 bases; junction bases outside the gene matches: 5. In germline, CDR1 is SGDLS, CDR2 YYNGEE. The CDR3 nucleotides are TGTGCCAGCAGCGTCGAGGCAGGGGGCGAAAAACTGTTTTTT. It yields the protein CASSVEAGGEKLFF.

The chain links TRBV12-5 to TRBJ2-1, with TRBD2 matching over 7 bases. V shed 3 bases, J shed 7 bases, and the junction held 6 bases outside the gene matches. Germline V CDR1 and CDR2: LGHNT, FRNRAP. CDR3 length: 14 amino acids. CDR3 amino acids: CASGFAGVWNEQFF. CDR3 nucleotide sequence: TGTGCTAGTGGTTTTGCGGGAGTTTGGAATGAGCAGTTCTTC.

The chain couples TRBV7-9 to TRBJ2-1; 7 bases align to TRBD1. Germline V gene lookup returns CDR1 SEHNR and CDR2 FQNEAQ (reference sequence). CDR3 length: 13 residues. With V trimmed by 10 bases and J by 3 bases, 6 bases remained unmatched. The CDR3 DNA is TGTGCCACCGAGGGACAGATCTACAATGAGCAGTTCTTC. This encodes CATEGQIYNEQFF.

The V call is TRBV29-1, the J call TRBJ2-5; 8 nucleotides align to TRBD2. The CDR3 is made up of 13 amino acids. V shed 7 bases, J shed 2 bases, and the junction held 6 bases outside the gene matches. Germline V lookup: CDR1 SQVTM, CDR2 ANQGSEA. CDR3 DNA sequence: TGCAGCGCCGGGACTAGGGTTCAAGAGACCCAGTACTTC. This encodes CSAGTRVQETQYF.

V and J are TRBV20-1 and TRBJ2-7; 8 bases are a match to TRBD1. V was pared by 8 bases and J by 3 bases, with 3 bases of the junction left unmatched. The CDR3 loop spans 11 amino acids. The germline CDR1 and CDR2 sequences are DFQATT and SNEGSKA (reference sequence). CDR3 in amino acids: CSLTGGYEQYF. CDR3 DNA: TGCAGTCTTACAGGGGGCTACGAGCAGTACTTC.

This clone showed up just a few times. J is TRBJ2-3 and V is TRBV5-1, with 9 bases identical to TRBD2. CDR3 length: 15 amino acids. Germline V gene sequence: CDR1 SGHRS, CDR2 YFSETQ. V shed 3 bases and J 2 bases; nucleotides not matched to a gene: 4. The CDR3 protein is CASSYGTSFTDTQYF. Here the CDR3 DNA reads TGCGCCAGCAGCTACGGGACTAGCTTCACAGATACGCAGTATTTT.

V usage is TRBV2 and J usage is TRBJ1-2; 7 bases are shared with TRBD1. CDR3 size: 15 residues. After removal of 10 bases from V and 5 bases from J, the junction contained 16 bases not matched to a gene. Germline lookup yields CDR1 SNHLY and CDR2 FYNNEI. The CDR3 is CANRLEKGAKYGYTF. CDR3 in DNA: TGTGCCAACCGTTTAGAGAAGGGGGCCAAGTATGGCTACACCTTC.